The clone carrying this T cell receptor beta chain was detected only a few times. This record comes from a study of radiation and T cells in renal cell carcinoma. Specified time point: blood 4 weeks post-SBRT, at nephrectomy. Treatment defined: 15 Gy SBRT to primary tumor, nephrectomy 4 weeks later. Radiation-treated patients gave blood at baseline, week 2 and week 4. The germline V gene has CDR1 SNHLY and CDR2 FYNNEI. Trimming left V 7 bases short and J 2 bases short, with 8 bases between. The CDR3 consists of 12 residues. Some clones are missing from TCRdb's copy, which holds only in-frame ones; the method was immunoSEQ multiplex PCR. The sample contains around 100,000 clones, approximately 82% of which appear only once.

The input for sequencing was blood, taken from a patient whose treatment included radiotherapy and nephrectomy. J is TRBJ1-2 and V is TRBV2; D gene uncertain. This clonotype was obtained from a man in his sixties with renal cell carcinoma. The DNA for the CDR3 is TGTGCCAGCACGCCGGAGAACTATGGCTACACCTTC. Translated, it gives CASTPENYGYTF.